This T cell receptor (beta chain) was obtained from a study of T cell responses to AZD1222 COVID-19 vaccine. Germline V gene sequence: CDR1 LGHDT, CDR2 YNNKEL (reference sequence). CDR3 length: 15 residues. V lost 5 bases, J lost 4 bases, and 6 bases stayed unmatched. TCRdb keeps only in-frame clones here, not all; method: immunoSEQ multiplex PCR. Counted here are roughly 150,000 clones, around nine tenths occurring once; the ten biggest clones make up about 3.1%. Sample: peripheral blood, taken 28 days after the second AZD1222 dose. The TCR comes from an adult who received the AZD1222 COVID-19 vaccine. The V gene is TRBV3-1 (or the pseudogene TRBV3-2), the J gene TRBJ2-7, with 12 bases aligning to TRBD2. The CDR3 sequence: CASSFTSGGTYEQYF. The CDR3 DNA sequence: TGTGCCAGCAGCTTCACTAGCGGGGGGACTTACGAGCAGTACTTC.